Presented here are 29 T cell receptor beta chains from one specimen sequenced in a study of blood T cell repertoires in COVID-19. Sequenced by immunoSEQ multiplex PCR; TCRdb stores in-frame clones only, minus some. Among about 160,000 clones, over 80% were seen once, and the ten largest hold about a tenth. Sequenced input: peripheral blood. These receptors all come from an elderly woman with active or convalescent COVID-19.

V usage is TRBV6-5 and J usage is TRBJ1-1; weak D call: TRBD1 (5 bases). V gave up 8 bases and J gave up 1 base, with 14 bases separating them. This CDR3 has 14 residues. The germline CDR1 and CDR2 sequences are MNHEY and SVGAGI. CDR3 sequence (DNA): TGTGCCAGCGGGGGGAGCGGGGGGAACACTGAAGCTTTCTTT. Protein product: CASGGSGGNTEAFF.

The chain combines TRBV10-3 with TRBJ1-2; tentatively, D is TRBD1 (5 bases). The germline CDR1 and CDR2 sequences are ENHRY and SYGVKD. This CDR3 has 15 amino acids. V was shortened by 5 bases and J by 1 base, with 14 bases between the two germline ends. CDR3 in amino acids: CAISSSGLLNYGYTF. CDR3 coding DNA: TGTGCCATCAGTTCCTCGGGACTCCTTAACTATGGCTACACCTTC.

CDR3 loop: CASSGGMGRSYNEQFF. The DNA for the CDR3 is TGTGCCAGCAGCGGGGGTATGGGGCGCTCCTACAATGAGCAGTTCTTC. The chain links TRBV9 to TRBJ2-1, with D perhaps TRBD1 (5 bases). V dropped 3 bases and J dropped 0 bases, with 13 bases sitting between them. Germline values: CDR1 SGDLS, CDR2 YYNGEE. The CDR3 is made up of 16 amino acids.

The chain carries TRBV29-1 and TRBJ2-3; 7 positions agree with TRBD1. CDR3 length: 14 residues. J was trimmed by 4 bases and V by 7 bases; bases with no gene match: 11. CDR1 and CDR2 (germline): SQVTM, ANQGSEA. This chain's CDR3 is CSAQALGGADTQYF. The CDR3 bases are TGCAGCGCGCAAGCTCTAGGGGGCGCAGATACGCAGTATTTT.

The chain employs TRBV10-3 and TRBJ2-7, with 8 bases that match TRBD1. V shed 5 bases, J shed 0 bases, and the junction held 9 bases outside the gene matches. The CDR3 extends over 16 amino acids. Germline V lookup: CDR1 ENHRY, CDR2 SYGVKD. In DNA form, the CDR3 reads TGTGCCATCAGTACTGGGGGCAGGGGGCCCTCCTACGAGCAGTACTTC. Translation gives CAISTGGRGPSYEQYF.

Written as DNA, the CDR3 is TGCGCCAGCAGCCTGACAGCAACCAGGGGCCACGAGCAGTACTTC. This codes for CASSLTATRGHEQYF. The chain employs TRBV5-1 and TRBJ2-7, with a tentative D call TRBD1 (6 bases). The length of the CDR3 is 15 residues. V was cut by 4 bases and J by 5 bases, with 19 bases left in between. Germline V gene lookup returns CDR1 SGHRS and CDR2 YFSETQ.

This clone was picked up many times. The rearrangement links TRBV5-4 to TRBJ2-7, with D possibly being TRBD1 (6 bases). CDR3 length equals 13 residues. Germline V gene sequence: CDR1 SGHNT, CDR2 YYREEE (reference sequence). The V end was cut by 0 bases, the J end by 4 bases, with 8 bases between. In nucleotides, the CDR3 is TGTGCCAGCAGCTTGGAACAGGGATACGAGCAGTACTTC. This sequence encodes CASSLEQGYEQYF. Based on the CDR3 plus reference TRBV5-4 and TRBJ2-7, the full variable domain is ETGVTQSPTHLIKTRGQQVTLRCSSQSGHNTVSWYQQALGQGPQFIFQYYREEENGRGNFPPRFSGLQFPNYSSELNVNALELDDSALYLCASSLEQGYEQYFGPGTRLTVT.

The chain joins TRBV5-6 to TRBJ2-5; a weak D match, TRBD2 (6 bases). The CDR3 is 14 residues long. Trimming cost V 1 base and J 7 bases, with 14 bases left between them. Germline lookup yields CDR1 SGHDT and CDR2 YYEEEE. DNA of the CDR3: TGTGCCAGCAGCTTGCCAGGAGGGACGGGGACCCAGTACTTC. It codes for CASSLPGGTGTQYF.

This chain uses TRBV11-3 with TRBJ1-2; D unclear. Trimming removed 0 bases from V and 6 bases from J, with 20 bases in between. The germline V gene has CDR1 SGHNT and CDR2 YENEEA. The CDR3 length is 17 residues. CDR3 DNA: TGTGCCAGCAGCTTAGATACCCCCTCCGGGAGGAATCATGGCTACACCTTC. Encoded protein: CASSLDTPSGRNHGYTF.

The chain combines TRBV6-2 or TRBV6-3 with TRBJ2-1; perhaps TRBD2 as D (5 bases). Germline loops: CDR1 MNHEY, CDR2 SVGEGT. V lost 6 bases to trimming and J lost 4 bases, with 16 bases between them. This CDR3 is 15 amino acids long. DNA for the CDR3: TGTGCCAGCAGCAAACCCGGGAACACTTACAATGAGCAGTTCTTC. It yields the protein CASSKPGNTYNEQFF.

V gene TRBV5-6 combines with J gene TRBJ1-1; D is unresolved. V was pared by 1 base and J by 5 bases, with 9 bases between. CDR3 length equals 13 residues. Looked up from germline, CDR1 is SGHDT and CDR2 is YYEEEE. CDR3 DNA: TGTGCCAGCAGCTTGTGGGCAGATACTGAAGCTTTCTTT. It encodes CASSLWADTEAFF.

The table lists this clone with a few counts. DNA of the CDR3: TGTGCCAGCAGCTTGGGGGGGATTTCACCCCTCCACTTT. This gives the protein CASSLGGISPLHF. This sequence joins TRBV11-3 and TRBJ1-6, with D perhaps matching TRBD1 (5 bases). Germline CDR1 and CDR2: SGHNT and YENEEA. CDR3 length: 13 amino acids. Trimming stripped 3 bases from V and 9 bases from J, with 9 bases between.

This chain joins TRBV10-1 and TRBJ1-1; weak D call: TRBD1 (5 bases). This CDR3 is 13 amino acids long. With 8 bases removed from V and 4 bases from J, the gap between germline ends came to 14 bases. The V gene's germline CDR1 is WNHNN and CDR2 SYGVQD (reference sequence). In nucleotides, the CDR3 is TGCGCCAGCTCACCGGGGACTGTCACTGAAGCTTTCTTT. Amino acids: CASSPGTVTEAFF.

This clone was detected only once. The chain joins TRBV4-3 to TRBJ1-6; D unclear. Germline V lookup: CDR1 LGHNA, CDR2 YSLEER. V dropped 2 bases and J dropped 13 bases, with 12 bases sitting between them. The CDR3 is 13 residues long. The CDR3 region is CASSQTEGAPLHF. The CDR3 DNA is TGCGCCAGCAGCCAAACGGAGGGAGCGCCCCTCCACTTT.

The rearrangement uses TRBV27 and TRBJ2-5; D might be TRBD1 (6 bases). With 6 bases removed from V and 2 bases from J, the gap between germline ends came to 22 bases. The germline V gene has CDR1 MNHEY and CDR2 SMNVEV (reference sequence). This CDR3 is built from 17 residues. The CDR3 DNA is TGTGCCAGCAGGCAACAGGGAAGAGGTGTGATACAAGAGACCCAGTACTTC. The encoded protein is CASRQQGRGVIQETQYF.

The chain has TRBV12-5 and TRBJ1-6; weak D call: TRBD1 (5 bases). CDR1 and CDR2 from the germline V gene are LGHNT and FRNRAP. The CDR3 loop spans 14 amino acids. V was clipped by 4 bases and J by 7 bases, with 11 bases between them. CDR3 nucleotide sequence: TGTGCTAGTGGTTCCGGACAACTGAATTCACCCCTCCACTTT. Protein sequence: CASGSGQLNSPLHF.

V and J are TRBV5-4 and TRBJ1-1, with D tentatively TRBD1 (6 bases). Trimming stripped 5 bases from V and 4 bases from J, with 18 bases between. This CDR3 is 15 amino acids long. Germline V gene lookup returns CDR1 SGHNT and CDR2 YYREEE (reference sequence). Here the CDR3 reads CASRSETGRVTEAFF. In DNA, the CDR3 is TGTGCCAGCAGATCGGAGACAGGACGGGTCACTGAAGCTTTCTTT.

The V call is TRBV7-2, the J call TRBJ2-3, with unresolved D. CDR3 size: 15 residues. V was pared by 5 bases and J by 0 bases, with 12 bases between. Germline-derived CDR1 and CDR2 are SGHTA and FQGNSA. The CDR3 nucleotides are TGTGCCAGCAGCCAAAACTACCTTAGCACAGATACGCAGTATTTT. It specifies CASSQNYLSTDTQYF.

The chain employs TRBV3-1 (or the pseudogene TRBV3-2) and TRBJ2-2; D possibly corresponds to TRBD2 (6 bases). The CDR3 contains 16 residues. Germline V lookup: CDR1 LGHDT, CDR2 YNNKEL (reference sequence). V was cut by 2 bases and J by 2 bases, with 12 bases left in between. CDR3: CASSQYGTFNTGELFF. The CDR3 nucleotides are TGTGCCAGCAGCCAATACGGGACTTTTAACACCGGGGAGCTGTTTTTT.

The rearrangement uses TRBV7-9 and TRBJ1-3, with D possibly TRBD1 on 5 matching bases. This CDR3 spans 19 amino acids. V lost 1 base, J lost 0 bases, and 19 bases lay in between. CDR1 is SEHNR, CDR2 FQNEAQ, per germline (reference sequence). The CDR3 here is CASSLEGLQNQHSGNTIYF. CDR3 nucleotide sequence: TGTGCCAGCAGCTTAGAGGGGTTGCAGAACCAACACTCTGGAAACACCATATATTTT.

The J gene is TRBJ2-1, the V gene TRBV5-1, with 8 bases matching TRBD1. The CDR3 consists of 13 residues. V lost 4 bases to trimming and J lost 8 bases; unmatched junction nucleotides: 5. CDR1 is SGHRS and CDR2 is YFSETQ in the germline V gene. The CDR3 sequence: CASSPWTGYEQFF. Here the CDR3 DNA reads TGCGCCAGCAGCCCCTGGACAGGGTATGAGCAGTTCTTC. The variable domain in full, with the rest retrieved from reference TRBV5-1 and TRBJ2-1, is KAGVTQTPRYLIKTRGQQVTLSCSPISGHRSVSWYQQTPGQGLQFLFEYFSETQRNKGNFPGRFSGRQFSNSRSEMNVSTLELGDSALYLCASSPWTGYEQFFGPGTRLTVL.

The chain joins TRBV6-5 to TRBJ1-1; D is perhaps TRBD1 (5 bases). The CDR3 has 16 amino acids. Trimming stripped 2 bases from V and 1 base from J, with 14 bases between. Per germline, CDR1 MNHEY and CDR2 SVGAGI. The CDR3 region is CASSYREAGWNTEAFF. As DNA, the CDR3 is TGTGCCAGCAGTTACCGGGAGGCAGGGTGGAACACTGAAGCTTTCTTT.

This clone was seen a handful of times. The rearrangement links TRBV27 to TRBJ1-1; D not resolved. The V gene's germline CDR1 is MNHEY and CDR2 SMNVEV (reference sequence). V gave up 5 bases and J gave up 1 base, with 14 bases separating them. There are 15 residues in the CDR3. In DNA form, the CDR3 reads TGTGCCAGCAGTGAACCAAACAGCGGGAACACTGAAGCTTTCTTT. This codes for CASSEPNSGNTEAFF.

The chain employs TRBV2 and TRBJ2-5, with D maybe TRBD1 (5 bases). V was pared by 8 bases and J by 0 bases, with 19 bases between. CDR3 size: 16 residues. Germline CDR1 is SNHLY and CDR2 is FYNNEI. The CDR3 here is CASLTTGRLYQETQYF. The CDR3 coding sequence is TGTGCCAGCCTAACTACAGGACGCCTATACCAAGAGACCCAGTACTTC.

V gene TRBV25-1 combines with J gene TRBJ2-1; 7 bases match TRBD2. V lost 1 base, J lost 15 bases, and 9 bases stayed unmatched. CDR1 is MGHDK and CDR2 is SYGVNS in the germline V gene. CDR3 length: 13 amino acids. CDR3 coding DNA: TGTGCCAGCAGTGAATTAGAGCGGGGAAGAAGGTTCTTC. It yields the protein CASSELERGRRFF.

This chain connects TRBV7-2 to TRBJ1-1, with a tentative D call TRBD1 (5 bases). The V gene's germline CDR1 is SGHTA and CDR2 FQGNSA. The V and J ends lost 6 bases and 0 bases respectively, with 14 bases between them. The CDR3 loop spans 15 amino acids. CDR3 protein: CASRGGGSLNTEAFF. For the CDR3, the DNA is TGTGCCAGCAGGGGGGGTGGGAGTTTGAACACTGAAGCTTTCTTT. Looking up the rest from reference TRBV7-2 and TRBJ1-1 gives the full variable domain: GAGVSQSPSNKVTEKGKDVELRCDPISGHTALYWYRQSLGQGLEFLIYFQGNSAPDKSGLPSDRFSAERTGGSVSTLTIQRTQQEDSAVYLCASRGGGSLNTEAFFGQGTRLTVV.

The DNA of the CDR3 is TGCAGCGTTGTACAGGCTCTCCTAGCCAAAAACATTCAGTACTTC. This sequence encodes CSVVQALLAKNIQYF. The chain uses TRBV29-1 and TRBJ2-4; D possibly corresponds to TRBD1 (5 bases). Looked up from germline, CDR1 is SQVTM and CDR2 is ANQGSEA. V was cut by 4 bases and J by 0 bases, with 13 bases left in between. The CDR3 is made up of 15 amino acids.

The CDR3: CASSQGPWVPFF. The CDR3 DNA reads TGTGCCAGCAGTCAGGGCCCCTGGGTACCTTTCTTT. This chain links TRBV12-3 or TRBV12-4 with TRBJ1-1, with a tentative D call TRBD1 (5 bases). The V end was cut by 5 bases, the J end by 12 bases, with 16 bases between. CDR3 length: 12 amino acids.

The J gene is TRBJ1-1, the V gene TRBV4-1, with TRBD1 as a possible D gene (5 bases). The CDR3 is 18 amino acids. The V and J ends lost 0 bases and 0 bases respectively, with 17 bases between them. Germline V gene sequence: CDR1 MGHRA, CDR2 YSYEKL. The chain's CDR3 is CASSQDGALAGLNTEAFF. The CDR3 region has the DNA TGCGCCAGCAGCCAAGACGGTGCTCTGGCGGGGCTGAACACTGAAGCTTTCTTT.